The clone carrying this T cell receptor (beta chain) was recorded at least ten times. Graves' hyperthyroidism qualified as stable when ophthalmopathy did not progress within 18 months. Patients having uncontrolled infection, another autoimmune disease, pregnancy or lactation were not included. Orbital computed tomography and thyroid ultrasound, together with serum TRAb and thyroxine and clinical symptoms, were used for diagnoses. From more than 8 ml of fresh peripheral blood, PBMCs were isolated. The germline V and J ends were trimmed by 0 bases and 1 base, with 4 bases remaining between them. The CDR3 extends over 13 amino acids. CDR1 SGHRS and CDR2 YFSETQ come from the germline V gene. This specimen comes from a study of T cells in Graves' hyperthyroidism and ophthalmopathy. Amplification yielded TCR beta CDR3 regions, with RNA transcripts as the source. A set of HTBI primers served as the primers for a first-round RT-PCR of the TCR CDR3. TCRdb analysed the multiplex PCR reads with MiXCR anew, one entry per CDR3 protein. The sample lists approximately 430,000 distinct CDR3 sequences, roughly 14% occurring once.

The material sequenced was blood. The chain employs TRBV5-1 and TRBJ1-2; D gene ambiguous. The sequence was collected from a woman between 18 and 29 years old with Graves' hyperthyroidism. This CDR3 reads CASSLDGNYGYTF. DNA of the CDR3: TGCGCCAGCAGCTTGGATGGTAACTATGGCTACACCTTC.